This TCR beta chain was observed in a study of CD8 T cells in Susac syndrome. RNA, at about 0.45 to 1 ug, was reverse transcribed with random hexamers. By means of immunoSEQ multiplex PCR, TCR beta CDR3 spanning 54 Vbeta and 13 Jbeta underwent amplification. Via MiXCR, TCRdb re-called the immunoSEQ multiplex PCR reads, giving one row per CDR3 protein. The sample includes roughly 300,000 distinct CDR3 sequences, around 84% of them seen just once. TCR beta was sequenced from blood CD8+ and CD4+ T cells. With 3 bases removed from V and 4 bases from J, the gap between germline ends came to 9 bases. CDR1 and CDR2 from the germline V gene are MDHEN and SYDVKM. The CDR3 is 13 amino acids.

J is TRBJ1-1 and V is TRBV28; no clear D gene. Sample: CD8+ T cells from PBMCs. This receptor was obtained from a human donor with multiple sclerosis. The CDR3 DNA reads as TGTGCCAGCAGTTTTACGACGGGCACTGAAGCTTTCTTT. Encoded protein: CASSFTTGTEAFF.